This T cell receptor beta chain is drawn from a study of tissue T cells after allogeneic stem cell transplantation (dated by TCRdb to 2022 to 2024). In terms of the full investigation: When multiple samples of a tissue existed, pathologist review of H&E sections prioritized samples with histologically apparent lymphocytes for sequencing. The study profiled TCR beta repertoires across many tissues from research autopsies of patients with and without GVHD, plus mouse models of GVHD. On the human side, the study was prospective and observational, with no blinding or randomization.

Regarding this clone: The target of this receptor is not known. Qualities for individual bases were not recorded, and no much larger clone is one base off.

This specimen's time point label, per the study, means: human tissue collected at research (rapid) autopsy. For comparison, three non-HCT patients with other cancers were selected retrospectively, each having at least five GI tract samples and no known GI disease at death. Autopsy tissues included GI sites from esophagus to rectum, liver, skin and lymphoid organs including spleen, after a median post-mortem interval of approximately nine hours. Each autopsy specimen was cut in two, with one portion flash-frozen in liquid nitrogen and the remainder formalin-fixed, and the outer muscle layers of GI specimens were removed. To extract genomic DNA from frozen tissues, either the Mag-Bind Blood & Tissue DNA HDQ 96 Kit on a Chemagic 360 or the DNeasy Blood & Tissue Kit was used. Extracted DNA was further purified with the Genomic DNA Clean & Concentrator-25 kit because of concern about red blood cell contamination.

Sequences SGHTA (CDR1) and FQGNSA (CDR2) are obtained from the germline V gene. The germline ends are 13 bases apart after V is trimmed by 1 base and J by 4 bases. Measured from the cysteine to the phenylalanine, the CDR3 is 15 residues long. Here the CDR3 DNA is all that survives: 45 bases in frame from base 1. Overall results and qualifications from the work: No blood samples were available from the non-GVHD comparator patients. Which tissue TCRs were alloreactive or antigen-specific was not determined in the study, and some of the clones might have been host cells that persisted. A small and clinically heterogeneous patient cohort was studied, and sampling depth was acknowledged as a limitation. Within patients, how anatomically similar the tissues were was a key factor in shaping TCR repertoire composition, regardless of disease or transplant status. Blood and spleen T cells captured only a limited portion of the TCR repertoire detected in tissues, in both patients and mice. Only a few T cell clones appeared in more than one patient, yet motif-based clustering showed tissue-specific repertoire signatures that were shared between patients.

Preparation of the library involved the immunoSEQ multiplex PCR assay. TCRbeta CDR3 sequencing was done by Adaptive Biotechnologies at survey depth, reporting CDR3 sequences, V/J genes, productive frequency and template counts. Amplification of TCR beta CDR3 regions started from genomic DNA instead of RNA. The original methods were these. Pairwise repertoire overlap between tissues was quantified with Jensen-Shannon divergence, where 1 means complete divergence and 0 identical. Based on pairwise JSD values, tissues were grouped by single-linkage agglomerative hierarchical clustering, and the results were shown as dendrograms. GLIPH2 was run on all patient samples with simulation_depth 1000, kmer_min_depth 3, cdr3_length_cutoff 8, keeping groups with more than two unique CDR3s. In a standardized tissue-overlap score, Jaccard GLIPH-group overlap across patients was extrapolated to a standard repertoire size of 1000 clones. To look at how diversity was associated with clinical or experimental variables, linear mixed-effect models were used, with tissue treated as a fixed effect and individual treated as a random effect. The table comes from immuneACCESS by way of TCRdb, which keeps in-frame sequences with V and J called. Part of the clones is missing from these tables; in studies checked, under half for an unresolved V gene and the rest for unknown reasons. V and J calls and clone size are as listed in that table; D and trimming were resolved from the DNA. The sample yields about 12,000 clones; about 70% were counted once. The ten top clones hold 13% to 15% of the sample.

The material was tissue from the right colon, obtained at autopsy. Recombination linked TRBV7-2 to TRBJ2-5; the D gene cannot be resolved beyond TRBD1 or TRBD2, each matching 5 bases. The receptor comes from a woman aged 18-55 years with breast cancer. The sequenced DNA is TGTGCCAGCAGCTTAGGATCCGGGACCCCAGAGACCCAGTACTTC. It translates to CASSLGSGTPETQYF.